Presented here are 13 T cell receptor beta chains from one specimen sequenced in a study of CD8+ T cells in alopecia areata (dated by TCRdb to between 2017 and 2018). Receptor amplification or capture employed the immunoSEQ multiplex PCR assay. RNA was extracted from all samples and reverse transcribed into cDNA as template for TCR sequencing. Sourced from immuneACCESS, this table was stored by TCRdb with only in-frame sequences that have V and J called. A share of the clones is absent; for the studies checked, an unresolved V gene accounts for under half, and the remainder has no known explanation. The sample table holds some 200,000 clones, of which approximately 53% were seen once. About 5.3% of the sample belongs to the ten largest clones. The sample consisted of CD8+ T cells sorted from blood. The receptors originated from a human donor in good health.

The V call is TRBV27, the J call TRBJ2-1; TRBD1 might be the D (6 bases). Trimming stripped 1 base from V and 0 bases from J, with 10 bases between. Germline CDR1 is MNHEY and CDR2 is SMNVEV (reference sequence). The CDR3 loop spans 16 amino acids. The CDR3 DNA reads as TGTGCCAGCAGTTTATTTCAGGGGAGCTCCTACAATGAGCAGTTCTTC. Translation gives CASSLFQGSSYNEQFF.

The genes are TRBV30 and TRBJ1-2; 9 nucleotides agree with TRBD1. V lost 3 bases, J lost 8 bases, and 7 bases stayed unmatched. Looked up from germline, CDR1 is GTSNPN and CDR2 is SVGIG (reference sequence). The CDR3 loop spans 13 amino acids. Here the CDR3 DNA reads TGTGCCTGGAGCGCTTGGACAGGGGAAGGCTACACCTTC. Translated: CAWSAWTGEGYTF.

The chain combines TRBV7-9 with TRBJ1-4; 9 bases match TRBD1. V gave up 1 base and J gave up 7 bases; unmatched junction bases: 1. The length of the CDR3 is 14 residues. Germline V gene data show CDR1 as SEHNR and CDR2 as FQNEAQ (reference sequence). CDR3 DNA: TGTGCCAGCAGCTTAGGGACAGGGGTTGAAAAACTGTTTTTT. The encoded protein is CASSLGTGVEKLFF. Full variable domain (remainder filled in from reference TRBV7-9 and TRBJ1-4): DTGVSQNPRHKITKRGQNVTFRCDPISEHNRLYWYRQTLGQGPEFLTYFQNEAQLEKSRLLSDRFSAERPKGSFSTLEIQRTEQGDSAMYLCASSLGTGVEKLFFGSGTQLSVL.

The rearrangement links TRBV18 to TRBJ2-7; a weak D match, TRBD1 (5 bases). V lost 3 bases and J lost 0, with 6 bases in between. The CDR3 covers 13 residues. Germline CDR1 is KGHSH and CDR2 is LQKENI. The CDR3 region is CASSPDTSYEQYF. CDR3 bases: TGTGCCAGCTCACCGGACACCTCCTACGAGCAGTACTTC.

The V and J genes are TRBV11-3 and TRBJ1-1, with unresolved D. From germline, CDR1 is SGHNT and CDR2 YENEEA. The CDR3 has 13 amino acids. Trimming pared 6 bases from V and 4 bases from J, leaving 12 bases between. In DNA form, the CDR3 reads TGTGCCAGCAGTGACCCATGGGGCACTGAAGCTTTCTTT. Translation gives CASSDPWGTEAFF.

This clone has a handful of counts. The V and J genes are TRBV7-6 and TRBJ2-5; perhaps TRBD1 as D (6 bases). CDR1 and CDR2 from the germline V gene are SGHVS and FNYEAQ. Trimming took 0 bases from V and 5 from J, leaving 10 bases between them. The CDR3 loop spans 14 amino acids. CDR3 bases: TGTGCCAGCAGCTTAGCTGGGGGCATCGAGACCCAGTACTTC. Translating gives CASSLAGGIETQYF.

The chain recombines TRBV2 with TRBJ2-1; no clear D. Germline lookup yields CDR1 SNHLY and CDR2 FYNNEI. Trimming removed 3 bases from V and 0 bases from J, with 9 bases in between. This CDR3 has 15 residues. CDR3 bases: TGTGCCAGCAGTGAGTCGGTGCCCTCCTACAATGAGCAGTTCTTC. It is translated as CASSESVPSYNEQFF.

V is TRBV6-1 and J is TRBJ2-7, with TRBD1 matching over 7 bases. V shed 7 bases, J shed 2 bases, and the junction held 5 bases outside the gene matches. The germline CDR1 and CDR2 sequences are MNHNS and SASEGT. The length of the CDR3 is 13 residues. In DNA form, the CDR3 reads TGTGCCAGCACCTTGACAGGGCCCTACGAGCAGTACTTC. Protein product: CASTLTGPYEQYF.

This chain connects TRBV9 to TRBJ2-7; TRBD1 agrees at 10 bases. This CDR3 spans 17 amino acids. Trimming took 5 bases from V and 0 from J; bases not matched to a gene: 11. CDR1 SGDLS and CDR2 YYNGEE come from the germline V gene. The CDR3 DNA is TGTGCCAGCAGTGCCGGGACAGGGGTCGCCTCCTCCTACGAGCAGTACTTC. Protein sequence: CASSAGTGVASSYEQYF.

This clone appeared a few times. This chain links TRBV7-9 with TRBJ2-1; TRBD2 matches 7 bases. Germline V gives CDR1 SEHNR, CDR2 FQNEAQ (reference sequence). Trimming cost V 4 bases and J 6 bases; bases outside gene matches: 9. The CDR3 has 15 amino acids. The CDR3, as DNA: TGTGCCAGCAGCTCTGGGAGAGCGGGGATCAATGAGCAGTTCTTC. It specifies CASSSGRAGINEQFF.

In its sample, this clone was seen a few times. V and J are TRBV29-1 and TRBJ1-2, with a possible D match to TRBD1 (5 bases). The CDR3 runs 13 residues. V was cut by 0 bases and J by 4 bases, with 9 bases left in between. Germline V gene sequence: CDR1 SQVTM, CDR2 ANQGSEA. Written as DNA, the CDR3 is TGCAGCGTTGAAGATAAGGGACTCTATGGCTACACCTTC. Its translation: CSVEDKGLYGYTF.

The chain links TRBV5-1 to TRBJ2-7; a possible D gene is TRBD1 (5 bases). The V and J ends lost 4 bases and 0 bases respectively, with 17 bases between them. From germline, CDR1 is SGHRS and CDR2 YFSETQ. This CDR3 contains 16 residues. The DNA for the CDR3 is TGCGCCAGCAGCCCCAAGACAGTGCCCAGCTCCTACGAGCAGTACTTC. Translated, it gives CASSPKTVPSSYEQYF.

There are a few counts of this clone. The chain is built from TRBV29-1 and TRBJ1-2; D unclear. The CDR3 contains 10 residues. V was shortened by 4 bases and J by 12 bases, with 12 bases between the two germline ends. The germline gives CDR1 SQVTM, CDR2 ANQGSEA. CDR3 region: CSVGGLPHTF. The CDR3 DNA is TGCAGCGTTGGCGGACTGCCTCACACCTTC.